The sequence of this T cell receptor (beta chain) was determined in a study of Ad26.COV2.S vaccination and SARS-CoV-2 variants. TCRdb keeps only in-frame clones here, not all; method: immunoSEQ multiplex PCR. The sample shows hundreds of thousands of clones, roughly 90% of them seen only once. Treatment indicated: over 15 received Ad26.COV2.S at low or high dose, single or two shots; 5 received placebo; per-sample allocation not given. Day 63 following the first vaccine or placebo injection was when the samples were taken. An adult donor aged 18-55 years was enrolled in Boston. V gave up 7 bases and J gave up 9 bases, with 19 bases separating them. Germline V gene lookup returns CDR1 LNHDA and CDR2 SQIVND (reference sequence). The CDR3 covers 14 residues.

V usage is TRBV19 and J usage is TRBJ1-5; TRBD1 might be the D (5 bases). The specimen was peripheral blood, collected in a trial of Ad26.COV2.S vaccine versus placebo. The clonotype comes from a person aged 18-60 years who received the Ad26.COV2.S COVID-19 vaccine or a placebo. In DNA form, the CDR3 reads TGTGCCAGTACCTACGACAGTGAATCCAGGCCCCAGCATTTT. Protein sequence: CASTYDSESRPQHF.